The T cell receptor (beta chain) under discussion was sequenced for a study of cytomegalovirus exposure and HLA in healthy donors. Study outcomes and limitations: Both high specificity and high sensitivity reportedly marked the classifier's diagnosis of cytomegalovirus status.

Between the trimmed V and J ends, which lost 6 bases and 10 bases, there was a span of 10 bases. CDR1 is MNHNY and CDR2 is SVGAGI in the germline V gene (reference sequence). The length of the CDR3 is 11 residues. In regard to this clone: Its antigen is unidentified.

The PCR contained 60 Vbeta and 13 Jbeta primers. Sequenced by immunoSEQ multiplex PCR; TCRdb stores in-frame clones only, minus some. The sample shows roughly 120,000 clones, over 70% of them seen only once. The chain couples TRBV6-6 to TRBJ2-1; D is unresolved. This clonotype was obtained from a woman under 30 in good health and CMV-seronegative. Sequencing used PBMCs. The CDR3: CASSRLGEQFF. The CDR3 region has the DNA TGTGCCAGCAGCCGACTTGGCGAGCAGTTCTTC.